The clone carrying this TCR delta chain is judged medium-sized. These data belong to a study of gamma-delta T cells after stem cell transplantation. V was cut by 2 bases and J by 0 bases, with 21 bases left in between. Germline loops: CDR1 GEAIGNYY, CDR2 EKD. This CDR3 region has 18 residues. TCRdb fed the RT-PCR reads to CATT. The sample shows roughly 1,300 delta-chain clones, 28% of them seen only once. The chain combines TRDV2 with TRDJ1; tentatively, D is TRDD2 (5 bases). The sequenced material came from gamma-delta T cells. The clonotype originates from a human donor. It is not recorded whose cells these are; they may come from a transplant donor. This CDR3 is CACDILSTFPTYTDKLIF. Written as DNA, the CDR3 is TGTGCCTGTGACATCCTATCTACGTTTCCGACGTACACCGATAAACTCATCTTT.